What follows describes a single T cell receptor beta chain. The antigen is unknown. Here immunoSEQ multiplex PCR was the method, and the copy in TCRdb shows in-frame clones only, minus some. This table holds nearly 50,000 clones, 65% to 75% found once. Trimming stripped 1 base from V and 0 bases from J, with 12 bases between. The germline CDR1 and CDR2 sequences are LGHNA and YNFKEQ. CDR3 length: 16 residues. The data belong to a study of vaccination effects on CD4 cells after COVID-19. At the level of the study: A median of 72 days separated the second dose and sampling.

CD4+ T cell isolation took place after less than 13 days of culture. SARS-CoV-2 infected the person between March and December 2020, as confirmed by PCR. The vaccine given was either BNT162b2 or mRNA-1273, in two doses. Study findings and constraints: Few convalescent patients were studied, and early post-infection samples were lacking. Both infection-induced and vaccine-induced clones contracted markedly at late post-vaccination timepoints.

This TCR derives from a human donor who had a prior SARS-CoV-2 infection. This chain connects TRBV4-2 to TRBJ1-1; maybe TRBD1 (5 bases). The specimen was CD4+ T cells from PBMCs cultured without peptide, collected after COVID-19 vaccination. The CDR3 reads CASSQGAGRMNTEAFF. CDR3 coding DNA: TGTGCCAGCAGCCAAGGGGCAGGGAGAATGAACACTGAAGCTTTCTTT.